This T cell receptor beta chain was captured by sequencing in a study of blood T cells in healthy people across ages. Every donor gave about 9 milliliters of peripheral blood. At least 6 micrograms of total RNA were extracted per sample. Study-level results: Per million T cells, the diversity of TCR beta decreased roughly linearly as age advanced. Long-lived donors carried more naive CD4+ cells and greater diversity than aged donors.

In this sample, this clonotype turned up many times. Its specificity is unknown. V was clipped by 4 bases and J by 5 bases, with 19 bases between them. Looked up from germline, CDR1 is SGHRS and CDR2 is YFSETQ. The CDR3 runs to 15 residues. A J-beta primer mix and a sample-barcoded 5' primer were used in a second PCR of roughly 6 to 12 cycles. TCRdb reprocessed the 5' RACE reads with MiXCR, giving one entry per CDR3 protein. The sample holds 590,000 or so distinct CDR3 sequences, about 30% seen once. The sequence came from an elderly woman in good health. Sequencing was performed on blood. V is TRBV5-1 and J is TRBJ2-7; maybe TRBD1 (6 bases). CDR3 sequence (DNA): TGCGCCAGCAGCCCGCAAGGGGCAGGGGCCCACGAGCAGTACTTC. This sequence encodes CASSPQGAGAHEQYF.